This T cell receptor beta chain was found in a study of CD8 T cells in ankylosing spondylitis. General study results and limits: In ankylosing spondylitis patients, matched synovial fluid reportedly showed significant enrichment of disease-linked clones. Some of these motif variants have turned up before, in reports on reactive arthritis synovial fluid and blood. A TCR beta motif of under ten highly homologous variants seemed to mark ankylosing spondylitis blood.

The CDR3 is made up of 18 amino acids. V was clipped by 0 bases and J by 3 bases; unmatched bases: 11. CDR1 SGDLS and CDR2 YYNGEE come from the germline V gene. Construction of TCR beta libraries was performed using quantitative 5'-RACE with molecular barcodes. Each CDR3 protein is one row after TCRdb ran MiXCR on the 5' RACE reads. The data show 500,000 to 650,000 distinct CDR3 sequences, approximately 5.3% seen once. In this sample, this clonotype turned up many times. Its cognate antigen is unknown. The J gene is TRBJ2-2, the V gene TRBV9, with 7 nucleotides matching TRBD1. The sequence came from a male donor with ankylosing spondylitis. Sequencing was performed on blood, either unsorted or a sorted T cell fraction (not recorded which). CDR3 sequence reads: CASSVAGFRGSDTGELFF. CDR3 DNA sequence: TGTGCCAGCAGCGTAGCTGGGTTCAGGGGGTCGGACACCGGGGAGCTGTTTTTT.